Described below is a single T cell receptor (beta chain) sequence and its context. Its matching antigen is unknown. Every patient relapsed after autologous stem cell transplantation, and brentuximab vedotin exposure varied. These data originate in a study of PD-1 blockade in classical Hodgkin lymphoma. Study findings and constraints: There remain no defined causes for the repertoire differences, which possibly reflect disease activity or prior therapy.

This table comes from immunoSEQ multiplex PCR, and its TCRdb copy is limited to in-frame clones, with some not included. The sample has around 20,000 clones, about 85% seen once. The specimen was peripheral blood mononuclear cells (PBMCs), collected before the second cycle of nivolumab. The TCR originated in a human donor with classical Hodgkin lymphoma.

CDR3 sequence: CASSLGQISNYGYTF. The CDR3 bases are TGCGCCAGCAGCCTGGGACAGATCTCTAACTATGGCTACACCTTC. This chain uses TRBV5-1 with TRBJ1-2, with 7 positions matching TRBD1. V trimming: 4 bases; J trimming: 0 bases; junction bases outside the gene matches: 6. This CDR3 contains 15 residues. From germline, CDR1 is SGHRS and CDR2 YFSETQ. The variable domain in full, with the rest retrieved from reference TRBV5-1 and TRBJ1-2, is KAGVTQTPRYLIKTRGQQVTLSCSPISGHRSVSWYQQTPGQGLQFLFEYFSETQRNKGNFPGRFSGRQFSNSRSEMNVSTLELGDSALYLCASSLGQISNYGYTFGSGTRLTVV.